Listed below are T cell receptor beta chains from one sample, sequenced in a study of blood T cells in healthy people across ages. TCRdb recomputed calls from the 5' RACE reads with MiXCR, one row per CDR3 protein. Of fewer than 800,000 distinct CDR3 sequences in the sample, roughly 49% were seen once. Sequenced: blood. The receptors here all came from a woman in her sixties or seventies in good health. Both conserved end residues are trimmed from each CDR3. D genes are given only for firm matches. The size entry is marked missing in some rows and otherwise reads once, few, many or a size class.

v_call: TRBV7-2; clone_size: NA; d_call: NA; cdr3_aa: ASRASSSTYEQY
v_call: TRBV11-3; clone_size: NA; d_call: NA; cdr3_aa: ASSQGGTSGELF
v_call: TRBV4-3; clone_size: few; d_call: NA; cdr3_aa: ASSHDDHRTTSGANVLT
v_call: TRBV14; clone_size: NA; d_call: NA; cdr3_aa: ATRASGANVLT
v_call: TRBV6-6; clone_size: few; d_call: NA; cdr3_aa: ASSPVGATYEQY
v_call: TRBV5-1; clone_size: NA; d_call: NA; cdr3_aa: ASSPVDGRVDTQY
v_call: TRBV2; clone_size: NA; d_call: TRBD1; cdr3_aa: ASARDRRDYGYT
v_call: TRBV20-1; clone_size: NA; d_call: NA; cdr3_aa: SARWGLSYNEQF
v_call: TRBV7-9; clone_size: NA; d_call: TRBD2; cdr3_aa: ASSFSGSTHEQY
v_call: TRBV2; clone_size: NA; d_call: NA; cdr3_aa: ARNQGRQETQY
v_call: TRBV7-2; clone_size: NA; d_call: NA; cdr3_aa: ASSLEGSGNYGYT
v_call: TRBV28; clone_size: once; d_call: NA; cdr3_aa: ASNPTVNTEAF
v_call: TRBV7-3; clone_size: few; d_call: TRBD2; cdr3_aa: ASSLWGTGTSGRGTDTQY
v_call: TRBV7-6; clone_size: NA; d_call: TRBD2; cdr3_aa: ASSPGLAADQF
v_call: TRBV2; clone_size: few; d_call: NA; cdr3_aa: ASSASRGRITDTQY
v_call: TRBV29-1; clone_size: once; d_call: NA; cdr3_aa: SLTTGTEQETQF
v_call: TRBV7-9; clone_size: NA; d_call: TRBD1; cdr3_aa: ASSRRTGNLNTEAF
v_call: TRBV4-2; clone_size: NA; d_call: TRBD2; cdr3_aa: ASSQDLSSGLAGVTDTQY
v_call: TRBV7-2; clone_size: few; d_call: NA; cdr3_aa: ASSLAIPPLYEQY
v_call: TRBV7-2; clone_size: NA; d_call: TRBD2; cdr3_aa: VSSSREGPSYNEQF
v_call: TRBV18; clone_size: once; d_call: TRBD2; cdr3_aa: ASSHLPPQRENTGELF
v_call: TRBV3-1; clone_size: NA; d_call: NA; cdr3_aa: ASSQDRVKPQH
v_call: TRBV29-1; clone_size: NA; d_call: NA; cdr3_aa: SVDGAPPGYLSNYGYT
v_call: TRBV30; clone_size: few; d_call: NA; cdr3_aa: AWSRTDANEQF
v_call: TRBV5-1; clone_size: NA; d_call: TRBD2; cdr3_aa: ASSPRLAGVPSEQY
v_call: TRBV28; clone_size: once; d_call: NA; cdr3_aa: ASSFIGYSYNEQF
v_call: TRBV20-1; clone_size: few; d_call: NA; cdr3_aa: SARDLVFPTDNEQF
v_call: TRBV5-1; clone_size: few; d_call: NA; cdr3_aa: ASSIGGGYGYT
v_call: TRBV11-2; clone_size: NA; d_call: NA; cdr3_aa: ASRFTPEGGGYNEQF
v_call: TRBV20-1; clone_size: NA; d_call: TRBD1; cdr3_aa: SATAGTGGFAQY
v_call: TRBV30; clone_size: NA; d_call: TRBD1; cdr3_aa: AWGTGFAGELF
v_call: TRBV2; clone_size: NA; d_call: NA; cdr3_aa: ASKASTDTQY
v_call: TRBV10-3; clone_size: few; d_call: TRBD2; cdr3_aa: AISESGTSGSIYEQY
v_call: TRBV4-1; clone_size: once; d_call: NA; cdr3_aa: ASSQRTGVSYNEQY
v_call: TRBV29-1; clone_size: few; d_call: NA; cdr3_aa: SVGASGGLRSYNEQF
v_call: TRBV7-2; clone_size: NA; d_call: TRBD1; cdr3_aa: ASSLGVGQGSGEQY
v_call: TRBV4-3; clone_size: few; d_call: TRBD1; cdr3_aa: ASSQAMDRSYGYT
v_call: TRBV7-9; clone_size: many; d_call: TRBD2; cdr3_aa: ASSLALAGAYNEQF
v_call: TRBV4-2; clone_size: few; d_call: NA; cdr3_aa: ASSQDGGGRRASRDGYT